Given below is one T cell receptor beta chain in context. As yet, its antigen is unknown. The data are from a study of regulatory T cells in long-lasting Graves disease. The study, taken as a whole, reports: Accuracy may have suffered from the small sample size.

PBMCs provided the RNA from which the TCR library was made. Graves' disease diagnosis used American Thyroid Association guidelines. Around 9.9 milliliters of peripheral blood went into EDTA tubes. MiXCR, applied by TCRdb to the reads, yields one record per CDR3 protein. This sample has over a thousand distinct CDR3 sequences; approximately 80% occur once, and the top ten carry roughly 10%. The CDR3 has 15 amino acids. Trimming pared 4 bases from V and 5 bases from J, leaving 14 bases between. Germline V gene sequence: CDR1 SGHTA, CDR2 FQGNSA. This sequence was found in a woman in her twenties or thirties with Graves disease. V and J are TRBV7-2 and TRBJ1-4; possible D gene TRBD1, 5 bases. The starting material was peripheral blood mononuclear cells (PBMCs), obtained with antithyroid drug treatment, in newly diagnosed or persistent Graves disease (not recorded which). The CDR3: CASSWGVGPNEKLFF. In DNA form, the CDR3 reads TGTGCCAGCAGCTGGGGGGTGGGACCAAATGAAAAACTGTTTTTT.